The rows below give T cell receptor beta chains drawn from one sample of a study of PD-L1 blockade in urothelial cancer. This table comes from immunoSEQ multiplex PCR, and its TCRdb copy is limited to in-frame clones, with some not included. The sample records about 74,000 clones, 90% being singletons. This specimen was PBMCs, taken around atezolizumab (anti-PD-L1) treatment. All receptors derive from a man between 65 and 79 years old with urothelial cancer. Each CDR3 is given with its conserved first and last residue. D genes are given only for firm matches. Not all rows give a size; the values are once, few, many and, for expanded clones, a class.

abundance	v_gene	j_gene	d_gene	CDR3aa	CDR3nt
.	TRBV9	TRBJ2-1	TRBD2	CASSVGLAGGSSYNEQFF	TGTGCCAGCAGCGTAGGGCTAGCGGGAGGGAGCTCCTACAATGAGCAGTTCTTC
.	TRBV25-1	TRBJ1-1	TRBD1	CASEDRFTGGTFF	TGTGCCAGTGAGGACAGGTTCACCGGAGGGACTTTCTTT
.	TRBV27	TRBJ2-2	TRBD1	CASSLVRGRGELFF	TGTGCCAGCAGTTTAGTCAGGGGGCGCGGGGAGCTGTTTTTT
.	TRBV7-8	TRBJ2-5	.	CASSLALSLVETQYF	TGTGCCAGCAGCTTAGCTCTTAGCTTGGTAGAGACCCAGTACTTC
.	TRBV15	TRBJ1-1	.	CATSREQGGTEAFF	TGTGCCACCAGCAGAGAACAGGGCGGGACTGAAGCTTTCTTT
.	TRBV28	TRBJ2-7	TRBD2	CASSLSGTSYEQYF	TGTGCCAGCAGTTTAAGCGGGACCTCCTACGAGCAGTACTTC
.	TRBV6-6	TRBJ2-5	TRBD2	CASSWVAGEVETQYF	TGTGCCAGCAGTTGGGTAGCGGGAGAGGTAGAGACCCAGTACTTC
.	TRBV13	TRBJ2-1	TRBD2	CASSLIRAGALPQFF	TGTGCCAGCAGCTTGATAAGAGCGGGAGCGCTGCCGCAGTTCTTC
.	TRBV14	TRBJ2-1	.	CASSPSSGYNEQFF	TGTGCCAGCAGCCCCTCAAGCGGGTACAATGAGCAGTTCTTC
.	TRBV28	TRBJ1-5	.	CASSPPGGVRRTQHF	TGTGCCAGCAGTCCCCCGGGGGGGGTAAGAAGAACCCAGCATTTT
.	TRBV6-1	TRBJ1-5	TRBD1	CASSVEGQFNQPQHF	TGTGCCAGCAGCGTCGAGGGACAGTTCAATCAGCCCCAGCATTTT
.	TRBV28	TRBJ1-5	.	CASSPGSSNQPQHF	TGTGCCAGCAGCCCAGGGTCTAGCAATCAGCCCCAGCATTTT
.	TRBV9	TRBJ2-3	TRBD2	CASSVDSGSADTQYF	TGTGCCAGCAGCGTAGATAGCGGGAGCGCAGATACGCAGTATTTT
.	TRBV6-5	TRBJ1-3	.	CASSYGLSGNTIYF	TGTGCCAGCAGTTATGGACTTTCCGGAAACACCATATATTTT
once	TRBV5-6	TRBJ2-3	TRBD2	CASSQSGNTDTQYF	TGTGCCAGCAGCCAAAGCGGGAACACAGATACGCAGTATTTT
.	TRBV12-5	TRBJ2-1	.	CASGLGPPGNNEQFF	TGTGCTAGTGGTTTGGGACCGCCAGGAAACAATGAGCAGTTCTTC